This T cell receptor (beta chain) came from a study of PD-1 blockade in classical Hodgkin lymphoma. Time point given: cycle 4 day 1 (C4D1), after less than seven weeks of nivolumab. Every patient experienced relapse after autologous stem cell transplantation, and brentuximab vedotin exposure varied. Reported best responses ranged across complete response, partial response or progressive disease. Details on this clone: Its antigen is unknown.

General study points: Newly diagnosed patients had diversity similar to the baseline diversity of complete responders. CD8+ TCR diversity did not rise significantly by C4D1, unlike CD4+. Repertoire differences lack defined causes, possibly disease activity or prior therapy.

Trimming cost V 1 base and J 10 bases, with 17 bases left between them. The CDR3 has 16 residues. Germline values: CDR1 MNHNS, CDR2 SASEGT. Some clones are missing from TCRdb's copy, which holds only in-frame ones; the method was immunoSEQ multiplex PCR. The top ten hold about 14% of the sample, which has roughly 17,000 clones, about four fifths seen once. The specimen comprised peripheral blood mononuclear cells (PBMCs), sampled before the fourth cycle of nivolumab. The TCR was taken from a human donor with classical Hodgkin lymphoma. V and J are TRBV6-1 and TRBJ1-6; D unresolved. The CDR3 is CASSEVIGIGLSPLHF. The CDR3 DNA is TGTGCCAGCAGTGAAGTTATAGGGATAGGACTATCACCCCTCCACTTT.